A single sample gave rise to the 17 T cell receptor beta chains below, sequenced in a study of T cell repertoires in cytomegalovirus infection. TCRdb analysed the reads with MiXCR anew, one entry per CDR3 protein. The sample lists around 530,000 distinct CDR3 sequences; approximately 17% were seen once. Sequenced input: CD8+ T cells from PBMCs. These receptor sequences come from a human donor in good health (CMV status not recorded). Some clones in this sample may be carry-over from other donors' samples.

This clonotype was counted ten times or more. The chain carries TRBV28 and TRBJ1-5; D not resolved. The V end was cut by 5 bases, the J end by 2 bases, with 10 bases between. Germline V gene lookup returns CDR1 MDHEN and CDR2 SYDVKM. This CDR3 has 14 residues. CDR3 amino acids: CASSGLGGNQPQHF. For the CDR3, the DNA is TGTGCCAGCAGTGGCCTGGGAGGCAATCAGCCCCAGCATTTT. Drawing the rest from reference TRBV28 and TRBJ1-5, the complete variable domain is DVKVTQSSRYLVKRTGEKVFLECVQDMDHENMFWYRQDPGLGLRLIYFSYDVKMKEKGDIPEGYSVSREKKERFSLILESASTNQTSMYLCASSGLGGNQPQHFGDGTRLSIL.

V and J are TRBV7-6 and TRBJ1-5; possibly TRBD1 for D (5 bases). Germline CDR1 and CDR2: SGHVS and FNYEAQ. V was clipped by 4 bases and J by 4 bases, with 14 bases between them. The CDR3 is made up of 15 amino acids. The CDR3 protein is CASSSRDARNQPQHF. CDR3 nucleotides: TGTGCCAGCAGCTCGCGGGACGCTCGAAATCAGCCCCAGCATTTT.

At least ten counts were recorded for this clonotype. The chain recombines TRBV6-1 with TRBJ2-7; D unclear. There are 14 residues in the CDR3. Germline loops: CDR1 MNHNS, CDR2 SASEGT. The V end was cut by 2 bases, the J end by 0 bases, with 8 bases between. The CDR3 loop is CASSEFGSSYEQYF. Here the CDR3 DNA reads TGTGCCAGCAGTGAATTCGGCAGCTCCTACGAGCAGTACTTC.

This clonotype showed up many times. The chain combines TRBV25-1 with TRBJ1-4, with unresolved D. The CDR3 has 15 residues. Germline-derived CDR1 and CDR2 are MGHDK and SYGVNS. Between the trimmed V and J ends, which lost 4 bases and 4 bases, there was a span of 13 bases. The CDR3 nucleotides read TGTGCCAGCAGTGGACCTAGTACGGTTAATGAAAAACTGTTTTTT. This gives the protein CASSGPSTVNEKLFF.

At least ten counts were recorded for this clonotype. This sequence joins TRBV12-3 or TRBV12-4 and TRBJ2-5; a possible D gene is TRBD2 (5 bases). The V gene lost 5 bases and the J gene lost 5 bases, with 12 bases spanning the gap. CDR3 length equals 13 residues. The CDR3 nucleotides are TGTGCCAGCAGTCTCGAGGGCACGGAGACCCAGTACTTC. The encoded protein is CASSLEGTETQYF.

This clonotype was counted ten times or more. The chain couples TRBV28 to TRBJ1-1; D call uncertain. There are 14 residues in the CDR3. CDR1 MDHEN and CDR2 SYDVKM come from the germline V gene. V dropped 4 bases and J dropped 1 base, with 10 bases sitting between them. The CDR3, as DNA: TGTGCCAGCAGTTCCGCGGAAGGGAACACTGAAGCTTTCTTT. As protein: CASSSAEGNTEAFF. The whole variable domain, filled in from reference TRBV28 and TRBJ1-1, reads DVKVTQSSRYLVKRTGEKVFLECVQDMDHENMFWYRQDPGLGLRLIYFSYDVKMKEKGDIPEGYSVSREKKERFSLILESASTNQTSMYLCASSSAEGNTEAFFGQGTRLTVV.

In this sample, this clonotype turned up many times. The CDR3, as DNA: TGTGCCAGCAGCACGGGACCAAACACCGGGGAGCTGTTTTTT. This sequence encodes CASSTGPNTGELFF. The chain uses TRBV7-2 and TRBJ2-2; possibly TRBD1 or TRBD2 for D (5 bases each). The CDR3 covers 14 residues. V shed 5 bases and J shed 2 bases, with 9 bases lying between them. CDR1 and CDR2 (germline): SGHTA, FQGNSA.

This clonotype was detected ten times or more. The chain is built from TRBV12-3 or TRBV12-4 and TRBJ1-4; D not certain. The CDR3 loop spans 14 amino acids. Trimming took 3 bases from V and 12 from J, leaving 17 bases between them. CDR3 DNA sequence: TGTGCCAGCAGTTTGAGACCGCACGGGCGGGAACTGTTTTTT. Translation gives CASSLRPHGRELFF.

The chain recombines TRBV9 with TRBJ2-3; D is tentatively TRBD1 or TRBD2 (5 bases each). Germline CDR1 and CDR2: SGDLS and YYNGEE. The CDR3 is 17 residues long. Trimming removed 0 bases from V and 0 bases from J, with 14 bases in between. CDR3 in DNA: TGTGCCAGCAGCGTAGGGGCGGTGGGACCTAGCACAGATACGCAGTATTTT. It is translated as CASSVGAVGPSTDTQYF.

This clonotype was seen many times. The DNA for the CDR3 is TGTGCCAGCAGCCCCCGCAGAAACACCATATATTTT. This translates into CASSPRRNTIYF. The J gene is TRBJ1-3, the V gene TRBV9; D remains ambiguous. Trimming cost V 4 bases and J 5 bases, with 7 bases left between them. The germline gives CDR1 SGDLS, CDR2 YYNGEE. The CDR3 loop spans 12 amino acids.

This clonotype came up once. This chain uses TRBV5-6 with TRBJ2-2; D is perhaps TRBD1 or TRBD2 (5 bases each). The CDR3 contains 17 residues. Germline-derived CDR1 and CDR2 are SGHDT and YYEEEE. The germline V and J ends were trimmed by 1 base and 0 bases, with 13 bases remaining between them. As DNA, the CDR3 is TGTGCCAGCAGCTTGCGTGGGACGGGAACGAACACCGGGGAGCTGTTTTTT. This sequence encodes CASSLRGTGTNTGELFF.

This clonotype was recorded a few times. The chain couples TRBV19 to TRBJ2-3; D could derive from TRBD1 or TRBD2 (5 bases each). The V gene lost 3 bases and the J gene lost 4 bases, with 20 bases spanning the gap. The germline CDR1 and CDR2 sequences are LNHDA and SQIVND (reference sequence). The CDR3 loop spans 17 amino acids. The CDR3 bases are TGTGCCAGTAGTATCTTTCTCGGGACCCAGAGGGCAGATACGCAGTATTTT. This codes for CASSIFLGTQRADTQYF. The full variable domain, its missing parts supplied by reference TRBV19 and TRBJ2-3, is DGGITQSPKYLFRKEGQNVTLSCEQNLNHDAMYWYRQDPGQGLRLIYYSQIVNDFQKGDIAEGYSVSREKKESFPLTVTSAQKNPTAFYLCASSIFLGTQRADTQYFGPGTRLTVL.

CDR3 bases: TGTGCCAGCAGCTTAAAGTCCACTGGGGCCAACGTCCTGACTTTC. Protein sequence: CASSLKSTGANVLTF. The rearrangement uses TRBV7-9 and TRBJ2-6; D is unclear. From germline, CDR1 is SEHNR and CDR2 FQNEAQ (reference sequence). The CDR3 consists of 15 residues. V was clipped by 2 bases and J by 2 bases, with 7 bases between them.

Many counts were recorded for this clonotype. V is TRBV4-1 and J is TRBJ1-1; 8 bases map to TRBD1. Germline CDR1 and CDR2: MGHRA and YSYEKL. This CDR3 has 15 residues. V lost 3 bases, J lost 5 bases, and 8 bases stayed unmatched. The CDR3 loop reads CASSQRDRKETEAFF. CDR3 bases: TGCGCCAGCAGCCAGAGGGACAGGAAGGAAACTGAAGCTTTCTTT.

This clonotype was counted ten times or more. The V call is TRBV7-8, the J call TRBJ1-1, with D maybe TRBD1 (5 bases). The CDR3 runs 15 residues. Germline V gives CDR1 SGHVS, CDR2 FQNEAQ. V dropped 4 bases and J dropped 5 bases, with 17 bases sitting between them. CDR3: CASSSRRGEETEAFF. In DNA, the CDR3 is TGTGCCAGCAGCTCCCGACGGGGGGAAGAGACTGAAGCTTTCTTT. The full variable domain, completed using reference TRBV7-8 and TRBJ1-1, is GAGVSQSPRYKVAKRGQDVALRCDPISGHVSLFWYQQALGQGPEFLTYFQNEAQLDKSGLPSDRFFAERPEGSVSTLKIQRTQQEDSAVYLCASSSRRGEETEAFFGQGTRLTVV.

There are many counts of this clonotype. This chain joins TRBV11-2 and TRBJ1-1; tentative D call: TRBD1 (6 bases). CDR1 SGHAT and CDR2 FQNNGV come from the germline V gene. V lost 3 bases and J lost 6, with 11 bases in between. The CDR3 is made up of 13 amino acids. The CDR3 coding sequence is TGTGCCAGCAGCTTCGCAGGGACACCTGAAGCTTTCTTT. Translating it yields CASSFAGTPEAFF.

Only a few counts were recorded for this clonotype. The chain carries TRBV27 and TRBJ2-5; TRBD2 is a possible D gene (7 bases). CDR1 is MNHEY and CDR2 is SMNVEV in the germline V gene (reference sequence). The V gene lost 2 bases and the J gene lost 0 bases, with 10 bases spanning the gap. This CDR3 spans 15 amino acids. The CDR3 loop is CASSLEGGDQETQYF. Written as DNA, the CDR3 is TGTGCCAGCAGTTTAGAGGGGGGGGACCAAGAGACCCAGTACTTC.